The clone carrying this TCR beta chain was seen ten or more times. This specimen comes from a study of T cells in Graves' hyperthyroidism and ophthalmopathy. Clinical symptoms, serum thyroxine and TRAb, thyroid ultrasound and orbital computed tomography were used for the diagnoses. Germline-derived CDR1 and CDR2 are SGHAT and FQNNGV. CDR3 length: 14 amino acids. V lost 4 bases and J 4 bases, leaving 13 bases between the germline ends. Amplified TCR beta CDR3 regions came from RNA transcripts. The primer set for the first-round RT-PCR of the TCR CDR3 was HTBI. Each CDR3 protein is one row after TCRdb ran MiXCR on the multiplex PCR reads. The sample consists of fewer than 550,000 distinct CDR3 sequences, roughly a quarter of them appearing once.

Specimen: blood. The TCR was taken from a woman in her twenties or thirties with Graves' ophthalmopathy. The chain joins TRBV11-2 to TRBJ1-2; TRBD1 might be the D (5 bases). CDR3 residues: CASSWDPGGYGYTF. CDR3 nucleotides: TGTGCCAGCAGCTGGGACCCGGGGGGCTATGGCTACACCTTC.